These 15 T cell receptor beta chains share one sample of origin, sequenced in a study of blood T cell repertoires in COVID-19. Repertoires were generated with immunoSEQ multiplex PCR, while TCRdb's copy carries only in-frame clones and drops some. Of roughly 250,000 clones listed, around nine tenths are singletons. Sequenced sample: PBMCs or T cells enriched from blood (not recorded which). Every receptor here comes from a young woman who had recovered from COVID-19.

The chain combines TRBV5-5 with TRBJ2-7; D possibly corresponds to TRBD2 (7 bases). Trimming took 4 bases from V and 8 from J, leaving 16 bases between them. Germline CDR1 and CDR2: SGHKS and YYEKEE (reference sequence). CDR3 length equals 13 residues. CDR3 DNA: TGTGCCAGCAGCGGGGGGGACATCCGGAAGCAGTACTTC. The encoded protein is CASSGGDIRKQYF.

V gene TRBV5-5 combines with J gene TRBJ2-7, with D possibly TRBD2 on 6 matching bases. CDR1 is SGHKS, CDR2 YYEKEE, per germline (reference sequence). The CDR3 contains 13 residues. Trimming shortened V by 1 base and J by 6 bases, and 11 bases separated the two germline ends. CDR3 sequence (DNA): TGTGCCAGCAGCTTGCCGGGAGTAAGCGAGCAGTACTTC. Residues: CASSLPGVSEQYF.

This chain links TRBV10-3 with TRBJ2-7; 11 bases are a match to TRBD1. This CDR3 comprises 14 residues. Looked up from germline, CDR1 is ENHRY and CDR2 is SYGVKD. J lost 5 bases, V lost 10 bases, and 10 bases had no gene match. CDR3: CATGQGAHNNEQYF. DNA of the CDR3: TGTGCCACCGGACAGGGGGCCCATAACAACGAGCAGTACTTC.

This sequence joins TRBV28 and TRBJ2-1; possible D gene TRBD1, 5 bases. Per germline, CDR1 MDHEN and CDR2 SYDVKM. The CDR3 totals 13 residues. Trimming pared 3 bases from V and 4 bases from J, leaving 7 bases between. This CDR3 is CASSFSGYNEQFF. The CDR3 nucleotides are TGTGCCAGCAGTTTTTCAGGGTACAATGAGCAGTTCTTC.

The chain carries TRBV30 and TRBJ1-1, with 9 bases aligning to TRBD1. CDR1 GTSNPN and CDR2 SVGIG come from the germline V gene (reference sequence). The CDR3 consists of 16 residues. The J segment lost 10 bases and the V segment lost 3 bases, leaving 18 bases of the junction unmatched. CDR3 region: CAWRPRDRERKWVAFF. In DNA, the CDR3 is TGTGCCTGGAGGCCCAGGGACAGGGAACGAAAATGGGTAGCTTTCTTT.

This rearrangement joins TRBV6-1 to TRBJ2-7, with 7 bases aligning to TRBD2. The CDR3 is made up of 14 amino acids. The germline CDR1 and CDR2 sequences are MNHNS and SASEGT. V lost 1 base, J lost 6 bases, and 6 bases stayed unmatched. The CDR3 DNA sequence: TGTGCCAGCAGTGAAGGGACTAGGTCGCTCGAGCAGTACTTC. Protein product: CASSEGTRSLEQYF.

The chain uses TRBV19 and TRBJ1-6; 8 bases are a match to TRBD1. After removal of 6 bases from V and 0 bases from J, the junction contained 13 bases not matched to a gene. The germline V gene has CDR1 LNHDA and CDR2 SQIVND (reference sequence). CDR3 size: 19 residues. CDR3 sequence: CASRPGTGKTGSYNSPLHF. CDR3 coding DNA: TGTGCCAGTAGACCCGGGACAGGAAAAACCGGCTCCTATAATTCACCCCTCCACTTT. Filled out from reference TRBV19 and TRBJ1-6, the complete variable domain reads DGGITQSPKYLFRKEGQNVTLSCEQNLNHDAMYWYRQDPGQGLRLIYYSQIVNDFQKGDIAEGYSVSREKKESFPLTVTSAQKNPTAFYLCASRPGTGKTGSYNSPLHFGNGTRLTVT.

The chain joins TRBV6-5 to TRBJ1-2; 8 bases line up with TRBD1. The V gene end was trimmed by 10 bases and the J gene end by 8 bases; junction bases not matched to a gene: 6. Per germline, CDR1 MNHEY and CDR2 SVGAGI. CDR3 size: 11 residues. For the CDR3, the DNA is TGTGCCACAACAGGGGGTCTCGGCTACACCTTC. Translated, it gives CATTGGLGYTF.

The J gene is TRBJ2-2, the V gene TRBV19; TRBD1 agrees at 9 bases. V lost 1 base, J lost 6 bases, and 3 bases stayed unmatched. Per germline, CDR1 LNHDA and CDR2 SQIVND (reference sequence). CDR3 length: 15 residues. CDR3 in amino acids: CASSIGTGVPGELFF. CDR3 coding DNA: TGTGCCAGTAGTATAGGGACAGGGGTTCCCGGGGAGCTGTTTTTT.

The gene calls are TRBV2 and TRBJ1-3; D possibly corresponds to TRBD1 (5 bases). V gave up 6 bases and J gave up 4 bases, with 10 bases separating them. From germline, CDR1 is SNHLY and CDR2 FYNNEI. The CDR3 consists of 13 residues. In DNA form, the CDR3 reads TGTGCCAGCAGGCAGGGCTCCGGAAACACCATATATTTT. It yields the protein CASRQGSGNTIYF.

This chain joins TRBV4-2 and TRBJ2-1; D remains unclear. The germline V and J ends were trimmed by 1 base and 0 bases, with 10 bases remaining between them. The CDR3 covers 16 residues. The germline V gene encodes CDR1 LGHNA and CDR2 YNFKEQ. The CDR3: CASSQATLSSYNEQFF. The CDR3 DNA sequence: TGTGCCAGCAGCCAAGCCACCCTAAGCTCCTACAATGAGCAGTTCTTC.

CDR3 nucleotide sequence: TGTGCCAGCAGCTTTCTCAAAGCGGGGGGGCGCCGAGAGACCCAGTACTTC. Its translation is CASSFLKAGGRRETQYF. The chain links TRBV11-3 to TRBJ2-5; TRBD2 matches at 10 bases. The CDR3 runs 17 residues. Germline V gene lookup returns CDR1 SGHNT and CDR2 YENEEA. Trimming at V came to 3 bases and at J to 4 bases, leaving 11 bases not matched to a gene. The complete variable domain, with remaining parts taken from reference TRBV11-3 and TRBJ2-5, reads EAGVVQSPRYKIIEKKQPVAFWCNPISGHNTLYWYLQNLGQGPELLIRYENEEAVDDSQLPKDRFSAERLKGVDSTLKIQPAELGDSAVYLCASSFLKAGGRRETQYFGPGTRLLVL.

The chain has TRBV7-8 and TRBJ1-1; tentatively, D is TRBD1 (6 bases). CDR1 and CDR2 from the germline V gene are SGHVS and FQNEAQ. Trimming removed 3 bases at V and 5 bases at J, with 10 bases between. The CDR3 has 13 amino acids. CDR3 sequence: CASSFAGVTEAFF. CDR3 bases: TGTGCCAGCAGCTTCGCAGGGGTAACTGAAGCTTTCTTT.

The CDR3 sequence is CTSAGADGYTF. As DNA, the CDR3 is TGCACGAGTGCAGGGGCAGATGGCTACACCTTC. The chain carries TRBV29-1 and TRBJ1-2, with a tentative D call TRBD1 (6 bases). Germline loops: CDR1 SQVTM, CDR2 ANQGSEA. The CDR3 spans 11 residues.

This chain connects TRBV3-1 (or the pseudogene TRBV3-2) to TRBJ2-1; 9 nucleotides agree with TRBD2. Germline CDR1 is LGHDT and CDR2 is YNNKEL (reference sequence). With 0 bases clipped from V and 0 bases from J, the junction kept 6 bases outside the gene matches. This CDR3 has 18 amino acids. The CDR3 region is CASSQDGAGGASYNEQFF. The CDR3, as DNA: TGTGCCAGCAGCCAAGACGGGGCGGGAGGGGCCTCCTACAATGAGCAGTTCTTC.